This entry lists 4 T cell receptor beta chains sequenced from one sample in a study of blood T cell repertoires in COVID-19. Assay used: immunoSEQ multiplex PCR; TCRdb lists only in-frame clones, some missing. This table holds around 92,000 clones, around two thirds found once. Sequencing was performed on peripheral blood. These receptors came from an older man with COVID-19, enrolled during active disease.

The chain employs TRBV20-1 and TRBJ1-2; no clear D gene. Germline lookup yields CDR1 DFQATT and CDR2 SNEGSKA (reference sequence). V was shortened by 3 bases and J by 2 bases, with 10 bases between the two germline ends. The CDR3 is made up of 13 amino acids. The CDR3 region is CSASVGGNYGYTF. The CDR3 region has the DNA TGCAGTGCTAGTGTGGGAGGCAACTATGGCTACACCTTC.

DNA for the CDR3: TGTGCTAGTGGACAAGAACCCGGGACAGGGCAATTCTTC. Its protein is CASGQEPGTGQFF. The chain couples TRBV12-5 to TRBJ2-1, with TRBD1 identical over 9 bases. Looked up from germline, CDR1 is LGHNT and CDR2 is FRNRAP. This CDR3 spans 13 amino acids. J gave up 16 bases and V 6 bases, and 13 bases lay outside the gene matches.

The chain uses TRBV7-3 and TRBJ2-7; D possibly corresponds to TRBD1 (5 bases). Looked up from germline, CDR1 is SGHTA and CDR2 is FQGTGA. CDR3 length equals 13 residues. The V end was cut by 0 bases, the J end by 5 bases, with 8 bases between. The CDR3 nucleotides read TGTGCCAGCAGCTTAACAGGGGCCCACGAGCAGTACTTC. As protein: CASSLTGAHEQYF.

The CDR3 protein is CASSLDLTGGIRSTEAFF. The CDR3 bases are TGTGCCAGCAGCTTGGACCTGACAGGGGGCATTCGGAGCACTGAAGCTTTCTTT. The chain employs TRBV5-4 and TRBJ1-1; TRBD1 matches 10 bases. With V trimmed by 0 bases and J by 4 bases, 12 bases remained unmatched. This CDR3 spans 18 amino acids. The V gene's germline CDR1 is SGHNT and CDR2 YYREEE (reference sequence).